This TCR beta chain stems from a study of T cells in Graves' hyperthyroidism and ophthalmopathy. Broader study findings: Most clonotypes that expanded in the thyroid above 0.001 also showed up in blood. Before onset, by a median of approximately 6.2 months, the model predicted ophthalmopathy.

This CDR3 comprises 14 residues. Trimming took 5 bases from V and 6 from J; bases not matched to a gene: 6. Germline V gives CDR1 LNHDA, CDR2 SQIVND (reference sequence). A word on this clonotype: Its antigen is currently unknown.

Patients were excluded for uncontrolled infection, other autoimmune disease, pregnancy or lactation. RNA transcripts provided the source from which TCR beta CDR3 regions were amplified. The HTBI primer set was used in a first-round RT-PCR of the TCR CDR3. TCRdb called the multiplex PCR reads again in MiXCR, with one record for every CDR3 protein. The sample yields roughly 500,000 distinct CDR3 sequences, about 45% seen once. This clonotype was obtained from an adult woman with Graves' disease, either hyperthyroidism or ophthalmopathy (not recorded which). The sample consisted of peripheral blood or thyroid tissue (not recorded which). The chain carries TRBV19 and TRBJ2-7; TRBD2 agrees at 11 bases. The CDR3 bases are TGTGCCAGTAGTCTAACTAGCGGGAGAGGCGAGCAGTACTTC. Protein: CASSLTSGRGEQYF. The full variable domain, in which reference TRBV19 and TRBJ2-7 provide the parts outside the CDR3, is DGGITQSPKYLFRKEGQNVTLSCEQNLNHDAMYWYRQDPGQGLRLIYYSQIVNDFQKGDIAEGYSVSREKKESFPLTVTSAQKNPTAFYLCASSLTSGRGEQYFGPGTRLTVT.